These T cell receptor beta chains were read from a single sample in a study of T-cell memory formation after mild COVID-19. From the 5' RACE reads, TCRdb called clonotypes with MiXCR, one entry per CDR3 protein. The sample lists fewer than 250,000 distinct CDR3 sequences; roughly 15% were seen once. Sequenced input: PBMCs or a T cell subset sorted from them (not recorded which). The receptors originated from an adult woman who had mild COVID-19 (a few samples of this study predate the infection). Cell type and time point are not known. Both conserved end residues are part of each CDR3. A D gene is named only where the DNA matches it firmly. Clone size appears in some rows only: once, few, many, or a class for an expanded clone.

V	size	D	J	CDR3	DNA
TRBV6-5	NA	NA	TRBJ1-5	CASSDRSPFNQPQHF	TGTGCCAGCAGTGACAGGAGCCCTTTCAATCAGCCCCAGCATTTT
TRBV12-3/TRBV12-4	NA	NA	TRBJ1-2	CASSFHRANYGYTF	TGTGCCAGCAGTTTCCACAGGGCGAACTATGGCTACACCTTC
TRBV7-9	NA	NA	TRBJ1-4	CASSFEGGGNEKLFF	TGTGCCAGCAGCTTCGAAGGAGGGGGAAATGAAAAACTGTTTTTT
TRBV5-1	NA	NA	TRBJ2-7	CASSLVGGHLEQYF	TGCGCCAGCAGCTTGGTGGGGGGACACCTCGAGCAGTACTTC
TRBV27	NA	NA	TRBJ1-4	CASRRTNEKLFF	TGTGCCAGCAGGCGTACCAATGAAAAACTGTTTTTT
TRBV11-2	medium-sized	TRBD2	TRBJ2-5	CASSLGPGGETQYF	TGTGCCAGCAGCTTAGGTCCGGGAGGGGAGACCCAGTACTTC
TRBV7-8	few	NA	TRBJ2-7	CASSLAGVSYEQYF	TGTGCCAGCAGCTTAGCTGGCGTCTCCTACGAGCAGTACTTC
TRBV20-1	few	TRBD2	TRBJ2-5	CSASLAGGVETQYF	TGCAGTGCTAGCCTAGCGGGTGGAGTAGAGACCCAGTACTTC
TRBV3-1	many	TRBD2	TRBJ2-5	CASSQGLRGAQETQYF	TGTGCCAGCAGCCAAGGGTTGCGGGGGGCCCAAGAGACCCAGTACTTC
TRBV7-2	NA	NA	TRBJ1-5	CASSAQQGNQPQHF	TGTGCCAGCAGCGCCCAACAGGGAAATCAGCCCCAGCATTTT
TRBV12-3/TRBV12-4	medium-sized	TRBD1	TRBJ1-1	CASSLALGQGYTEAFF	TGTGCCAGCAGCCTGGCTCTAGGACAGGGGTACACTGAAGCTTTCTTT
TRBV29-1	many	TRBD1	TRBJ2-5	CSVPGDRGYQETQYF	TGCAGCGTCCCAGGGGACAGGGGCTACCAAGAGACCCAGTACTTC
TRBV15	once	NA	TRBJ1-5	CATSKSGQPQHF	TGTGCCACCAGCAAATCAGGCCAGCCCCAGCATTTT
TRBV7-9	many	TRBD1	TRBJ2-1	CASSPRLYGDRVFDEQFF	TGTGCCAGCAGCCCGCGCCTGTACGGGGACAGGGTGTTCGATGAGCAGTTCTTC
TRBV20-1	NA	TRBD2	TRBJ2-7	CSAEGLAGISYEQYF	TGCAGTGCGGAGGGACTAGCGGGCATATCCTACGAGCAGTACTTC
TRBV7-2	few	TRBD2	TRBJ2-2	CASSPAGTSRRELFF	TGTGCCAGCAGCCCCGCCGGGACTAGCAGGCGGGAGCTGTTTTTT
TRBV5-1	NA	TRBD2	TRBJ2-1	CASSSSGGDYNEQFF	TGCGCCAGCAGCTCTAGCGGGGGGGACTACAATGAGCAGTTCTTC
TRBV7-2	many	NA	TRBJ2-1	CASSLVGQGMYNEQFF	TGTGCCAGCAGCTTAGTAGGGCAGGGGATGTACAATGAGCAGTTCTTC
TRBV4-1	NA	NA	TRBJ1-1	CASSQDRGRQNTEAFF	TGCGCCAGCAGCCAAGATCGAGGCAGGCAGAACACTGAAGCTTTCTTT
TRBV6-1	NA	NA	TRBJ2-1	CASGKPGEVAREFF	TGTGCCAGCGGCAAACCAGGGGAAGTGGCCAGAGAGTTCTTC
TRBV12-3/TRBV12-4	few	NA	TRBJ1-6	CASSRIGSPLHF	TGTGCCAGCAGTCGGATCGGATCACCCCTCCACTTT
TRBV3-1	few	TRBD1	TRBJ2-7	CASSPPPTGSFEQYF	TGTGCCAGCAGTCCCCCCCCGACAGGGTCCTTCGAGCAGTACTTC
TRBV29-1	NA	NA	TRBJ2-3	CSVYVPGPLRNTQYF	TGCAGCGTGTACGTCCCGGGCCCACTCCGGAATACGCAGTATTTT
TRBV25-1	NA	NA	TRBJ2-1	CASSSTPSLYQFF	TGTGCCAGCAGCTCCACACCGAGCCTTTATCAGTTCTTC
TRBV27	NA	TRBD2	TRBJ2-5	CASSFTGTSGSRETQYF	TGTGCCAGCAGTTTTACCGGGACTAGCGGGAGCCGAGAGACCCAGTACTTC
TRBV2	NA	NA	TRBJ2-7	CASSEERGIHEQYF	TGTGCCAGCAGTGAAGAAAGGGGTATCCACGAGCAGTACTTC
TRBV7-6	few	TRBD1	TRBJ1-2	CASSSSQGTGGYTF	TGTGCCAGCAGCTCAAGCCAGGGGACAGGAGGCTACACCTTC
TRBV7-9	NA	TRBD2	TRBJ2-3	CAGSSGRGTDTQYF	TGTGCCGGATCTAGCGGGAGGGGCACAGATACGCAGTATTTT
TRBV12-3/TRBV12-4	few	TRBD1	TRBJ2-1	CASSLDRGGIVEQFF	TGTGCCAGCAGTTTGGACAGGGGCGGAATCGTGGAGCAGTTCTTC
TRBV30	NA	NA	TRBJ2-2	CAWSVRTAGPTGELFF	TGTGCCTGGAGTGTAAGGACGGCAGGGCCCACCGGGGAGCTGTTTTTT
TRBV5-5	NA	NA	TRBJ1-4	CASSLGLSFSEKLFF	TGTGCCAGCAGCTTGGGGCTCAGTTTTTCCGAAAAACTGTTTTTT
TRBV10-3	NA	NA	TRBJ1-5	CAISASVDSNQPQHF	TGTGCCATCAGTGCCTCGGTAGATAGCAATCAGCCCCAGCATTTT
TRBV6-5	NA	TRBD1	TRBJ1-5	CASSYSAGGNNQPQHF	TGTGCCAGCAGTTACAGTGCAGGGGGAAACAATCAGCCCCAGCATTTT
TRBV5-1	few	TRBD1	TRBJ2-2	CASSFTGGHTGELFF	TGCGCCAGCAGCTTCACAGGGGGTCACACCGGGGAGCTGTTTTTT
TRBV29-1	few	TRBD1	TRBJ2-3	CSALGGQGPESTDTQYF	TGCAGCGCACTAGGGGGACAGGGGCCGGAAAGCACAGATACGCAGTATTTT
TRBV20-1	many	TRBD1	TRBJ1-5	CSASTGGTNQPQHF	TGCAGTGCGTCGACAGGGGGGACCAATCAGCCCCAGCATTTT
TRBV10-3	NA	NA	TRBJ2-3	CAIGKAASTDTQYF	TGTGCCATCGGGAAAGCGGCAAGCACAGATACGCAGTATTTT
TRBV29-1	few	NA	TRBJ2-7	CSVEEGYYEQYF	TGCAGCGTTGAAGAAGGGTACTACGAGCAGTACTTC
TRBV18	many	NA	TRBJ2-1	CASSSDPFNEQFF	TGTGCCAGCTCCTCGGACCCGTTCAATGAGCAGTTCTTC
TRBV15	few	NA	TRBJ1-5	CATSRFGQYSNQPQHF	TGTGCCACCAGCAGATTTGGACAATATAGCAATCAGCCCCAGCATTTT
TRBV4-1	few	NA	TRBJ2-1	CASSQVGRGPYNEQFF	TGCGCCAGCAGCCAAGTCGGGAGGGGGCCCTACAATGAGCAGTTCTTC
TRBV12-3/TRBV12-4	few	NA	TRBJ1-1	CASSHVHRSTEAFF	TGTGCCAGCAGTCACGTGCACAGGAGCACTGAAGCTTTCTTT
TRBV29-1	NA	NA	TRBJ2-3	CSLPGLSTDTQYF	TGCAGCCTTCCGGGACTCAGCACAGATACGCAGTATTTT
TRBV12-3/TRBV12-4	few	NA	TRBJ1-2	CASSLVGYGYTF	TGTGCCAGCAGTTTAGTTGGCTATGGCTACACCTTC
TRBV25-1	NA	TRBD1	TRBJ2-7	CASRDRVSYEQYF	TGTGCCAGCAGGGACAGGGTCTCCTACGAGCAGTACTTC